This entry is about one T cell receptor beta chain. Primers used in a second PCR of roughly 6 to 12 cycles were a sample-barcoded 5' primer and a J-beta primer mix. Tagging of each cDNA molecule was performed by a template-switch adaptor with 12 random nucleotides. TCRdb processed the 5' RACE reads anew with MiXCR; each CDR3 protein has one entry. This repertoire shows some 290,000 distinct CDR3 sequences, roughly 29% found once; its top ten account for around 29%. In germline, CDR1 is DFQATT, CDR2 SNEGSKA (reference sequence). The CDR3 sequence is 15 residues long. Trimming pared 6 bases from V and 8 bases from J, leaving 22 bases between. This entry is derived from a study of blood T cells in healthy people across ages.

The V gene is TRBV20-1, the J gene TRBJ1-4; D ambiguous. Input material: blood. The TCR sequence derives from a woman aged 65 to 85 in good health. The chain's CDR3 is CSARDSNTRGEKLFF. The CDR3 nucleotides are TGCAGTGCGAGGGATTCTAACACACGAGGAGAAAAACTGTTTTTT.